This T cell receptor (beta chain) was captured in a study of cytomegalovirus exposure and HLA in healthy donors. Study results and caveats: In a later analysis, CMV-associated beta chains were mostly HLA-associated, it appeared. In a later analysis, a genetic analysis reported fewer productive-TCR N-insertions in an Asian-associated ancestry cluster than the cohort average. The CMV antigen specificity of a few CMV-associated chains was confirmed through in vitro analysis.

V lost 1 base, J lost 5 bases, and 12 bases lay in between. The CDR3 is made up of 15 amino acids. CDR1 is LGHNA and CDR2 is YSLEER in the germline V gene. The primer mix had 60 Vbeta and 13 Jbeta primers. Repertoires were generated with immunoSEQ multiplex PCR, while TCRdb's copy carries only in-frame clones and drops some. Counted here are about 160,000 clones, 77% occurring once; the ten biggest clones make up 2.6%. This clone was detected only a few times. Antigen specificity is unknown. The chain uses TRBV4-3 and TRBJ2-1; TRBD1 might be the D (6 bases). The source is a woman between 40 and 50 years old in good health and CMV-seropositive. Sequenced sample: PBMCs. In DNA form, the CDR3 reads TGCGCCAGCAGCCAAGTGGGGGCGGCCCACAATGAGCAGTTCTTC. Translation: CASSQVGAAHNEQFF.